This passage covers 9 T cell receptor beta chains from one sample sequenced in a study of cytomegalovirus exposure and HLA in healthy donors. The PCR ran on 60 Vbeta and 13 Jbeta primers. Repertoires were generated with immunoSEQ multiplex PCR, while TCRdb's copy carries only in-frame clones and drops some. Its listing shows 200,000 to 250,000 clones. Sequencing was carried out using PBMCs. All receptors come from a woman younger than 45 in good health and CMV-seropositive.

The rearrangement joins TRBV7-8 to TRBJ2-7, with a possible D match to TRBD1 (7 bases). In germline, CDR1 is SGHVS, CDR2 FQNEAQ. The CDR3 contains 14 residues. Trimming cost V 6 bases and J 0 bases, with 12 bases left between them. In DNA, the CDR3 is TGTGCCAGCAGGAGCAGGGGGGTCTCCTACGAGCAGTACTTC. Translating gives CASRSRGVSYEQYF.

The chain uses TRBV5-1 and TRBJ1-1, with a weak D call TRBD1 (5 bases). The CDR3 sequence is 15 residues long. Trimming removed 0 bases at V and 7 bases at J, with 16 bases between. The germline gives CDR1 SGHRS, CDR2 YFSETQ. The CDR3 nucleotides are TGCGCCAGCAGCTTGGGGGGTCAGACAACAGGTGAAGCTTTCTTT. It encodes CASSLGGQTTGEAFF. Based on the CDR3 plus reference TRBV5-1 and TRBJ1-1, the full variable domain is KAGVTQTPRYLIKTRGQQVTLSCSPISGHRSVSWYQQTPGQGLQFLFEYFSETQRNKGNFPGRFSGRQFSNSRSEMNVSTLELGDSALYLCASSLGGQTTGEAFFGQGTRLTVV.

The chain links TRBV11-2 to TRBJ2-7; possibly TRBD2 for D (6 bases). The CDR3 loop spans 13 amino acids. From germline, CDR1 is SGHAT and CDR2 FQNNGV. V was trimmed by 3 bases and J by 3 bases, leaving 9 bases between them. In DNA, the CDR3 is TGTGCCAGCAGCTTCGGACTATACTACGAGCAGTACTTC. Protein: CASSFGLYYEQYF.

The V gene is TRBV7-2, the J gene TRBJ2-3; possibly TRBD2 for D (5 bases). The CDR3 extends over 14 amino acids. CDR1 is SGHTA and CDR2 is FQGNSA in the germline V gene. The V end lost 0 bases, the J end lost 8 bases, and 12 bases lay between the germline ends. The CDR3 region has the DNA TGTGCCAGCAGCTTAGCGGCGGAGGTCAGTACGCAGTATTTT. It codes for CASSLAAEVSTQYF.

The chain carries TRBV28 and TRBJ2-5; D possibly corresponds to TRBD2 (6 bases). TRBJ2-7 matches the DNA end more closely, so the J call is doubtful. This CDR3 has 15 amino acids. Germline V CDR1 and CDR2: MDHEN, SYDVKM. The CDR3 bases are TGTGCCAGCAGGGCGACTATCGGGGGTCGGTACGAGCAGTACTTC. This gives the protein CASRATIGGRYEQYF.

A word on this clone: Other nucleotide sequences from this sample produce the same CDR3. The CDR3 nucleotides are TGTGCCACCAGCGCCCGACAGGGGTGGAACACTGAAGCTTTCTTT. The encoded protein is CATSARQGWNTEAFF. V gene TRBV15 combines with J gene TRBJ1-1, with 8 bases lining up with TRBD1. J lost 1 base, V lost 5 bases, and 6 bases had no gene match. This CDR3 comprises 15 residues. Looked up from germline, CDR1 is LNHNV and CDR2 is YYDKDF (reference sequence).

The V call is TRBV2, the J call TRBJ2-3; 7 bases agree with TRBD1. The CDR3 is made up of 15 amino acids. Trimming took 6 bases from V and 5 from J; bases not matched to a gene: 11. Germline loops: CDR1 SNHLY, CDR2 FYNNEI. CDR3 in DNA: TGTGCCAGCAGCGAGGACAGGCTCGTTCAAGATACGCAGTATTTT. It specifies CASSEDRLVQDTQYF.

The CDR3 spells CASSYSPRGGNYGYTF. CDR3 bases: TGTGCCAGCAGTTACTCCCCCCGGGGAGGGAACTATGGCTACACCTTC. The chain joins TRBV6-5 to TRBJ1-2, with no clear D. Germline-derived CDR1 and CDR2 are MNHEY and SVGAGI. V was trimmed by 0 bases and J by 2 bases, leaving 13 bases between them. The CDR3 has 16 amino acids.

This chain joins TRBV7-8 and TRBJ2-1; the match to TRBD2 covers 12 bases. With 1 base clipped from V and 10 bases from J, the junction kept 8 bases outside the gene matches. The CDR3 is made up of 16 amino acids. From germline, CDR1 is SGHVS and CDR2 FQNEAQ. As DNA, the CDR3 is TGTGCCAGCAGCTTAGTCCCGGGACTAGCGGGCCGAGAGCAGTTCTTC. Its protein is CASSLVPGLAGREQFF.